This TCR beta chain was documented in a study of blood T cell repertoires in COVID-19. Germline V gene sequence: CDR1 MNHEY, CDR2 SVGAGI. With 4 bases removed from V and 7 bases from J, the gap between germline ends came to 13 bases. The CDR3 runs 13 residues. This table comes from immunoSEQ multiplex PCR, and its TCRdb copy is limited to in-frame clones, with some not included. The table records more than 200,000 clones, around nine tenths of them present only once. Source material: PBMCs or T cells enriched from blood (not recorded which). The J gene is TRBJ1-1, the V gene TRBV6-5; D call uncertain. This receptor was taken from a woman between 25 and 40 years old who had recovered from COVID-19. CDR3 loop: CASSFTDGLEAFF. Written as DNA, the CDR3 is TGTGCCAGCAGTTTTACCGACGGACTTGAAGCTTTCTTT.